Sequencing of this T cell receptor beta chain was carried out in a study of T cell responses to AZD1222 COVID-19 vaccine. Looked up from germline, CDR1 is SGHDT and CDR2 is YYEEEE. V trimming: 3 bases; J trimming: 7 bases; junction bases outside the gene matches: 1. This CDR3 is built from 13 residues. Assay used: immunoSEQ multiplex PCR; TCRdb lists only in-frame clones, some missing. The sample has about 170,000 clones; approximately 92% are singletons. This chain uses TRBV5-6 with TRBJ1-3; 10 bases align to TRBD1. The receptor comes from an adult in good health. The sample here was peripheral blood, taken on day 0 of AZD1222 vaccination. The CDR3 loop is CASSWDRGNTIYF. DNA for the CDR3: TGTGCCAGCAGCTGGGACAGGGGTAACACCATATATTTT. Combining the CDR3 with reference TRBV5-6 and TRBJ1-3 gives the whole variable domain DAGVTQSPTHLIKTRGQQVTLRCSPKSGHDTVSWYQQALGQGPQFIFQYYEEEERQRGNFPDRFSGHQFPNYSSELNVNALLLGDSALYLCASSWDRGNTIYFGEGSWLTVV.